A single sample is the source of the 18 T cell receptor beta chains below, sequenced in a study of cytomegalovirus exposure and HLA in healthy donors. This PCR relied on a set of 60 Vbeta primers and 13 Jbeta primers. Sequenced by immunoSEQ multiplex PCR; TCRdb stores in-frame clones only, minus some. The data contain roughly 170,000 clones, approximately 84% of them singletons. Source material: PBMCs. These receptors came from a man aged 25 to 40 in good health and CMV-seronegative.

The chain carries TRBV10-3 and TRBJ2-3, with TRBD2 as a possible D gene (5 bases). The germline V and J ends were trimmed by 10 bases and 0 bases, with 14 bases remaining between them. The CDR3 loop spans 14 amino acids. Per germline, CDR1 ENHRY and CDR2 SYGVKD. CDR3 residues: CATESGSSTDTQYF. The CDR3 bases are TGTGCCACCGAATCGGGGAGTAGCACAGATACGCAGTATTTT.

The chain has TRBV4-2 and TRBJ2-1; 7 bases match TRBD2. Per the germline V gene, CDR1 is LGHNA and CDR2 is YNFKEQ. The CDR3 has 13 residues. V gave up 0 bases and J gave up 8 bases; unmatched junction bases: 1. The CDR3 sequence is CASSQDRGDEQFF. CDR3 sequence (DNA): TGTGCCAGCAGCCAAGATCGGGGGGATGAGCAGTTCTTC.

This sequence joins TRBV7-2 and TRBJ2-1; 7 nucleotides match TRBD1. Germline V gene data show CDR1 as SGHTA and CDR2 as FQGNSA. Trimming took 8 bases from V and 1 from J; bases not matched to a gene: 8. The CDR3 is 15 amino acids. CDR3 amino acids: CASQPRDSSYNEQFF. The CDR3 DNA reads as TGTGCCAGCCAGCCCCGGGACAGTTCCTACAATGAGCAGTTCTTC. Drawing the rest from reference TRBV7-2 and TRBJ2-1, the complete variable domain is GAGVSQSPSNKVTEKGKDVELRCDPISGHTALYWYRQSLGQGLEFLIYFQGNSAPDKSGLPSDRFSAERTGGSVSTLTIQRTQQEDSAVYLCASQPRDSSYNEQFFGPGTRLTVL.

The chain carries TRBV7-3 and TRBJ2-5; TRBD2 matches at 7 bases. CDR1 and CDR2 from the germline V gene are SGHTA and FQGTGA. The J segment lost 2 bases and the V segment lost 2 bases, leaving 5 bases of the junction unmatched. This CDR3 region has 15 residues. As DNA, the CDR3 is TGTGCCAGCAGCTTATTCGCGGGACTACAAGAGACCCAGTACTTC. It translates to CASSLFAGLQETQYF.

The chain links TRBV30 to TRBJ2-1, with D perhaps TRBD2 (6 bases). V lost 1 base to trimming and J lost 0 bases, with 13 bases between them. CDR1 is GTSNPN, CDR2 SVGIG, per germline (reference sequence). The CDR3 is made up of 16 amino acids. CDR3 coding DNA: TGTGCCTGGAGTGCACCGACTAGACTCTCCTACAATGAGCAGTTCTTC. Protein product: CAWSAPTRLSYNEQFF.

The V call is TRBV6-6, the J call TRBJ1-2; the D gene is possibly TRBD1 (5 bases). The germline V gene has CDR1 MNHNY and CDR2 SVGAGI (reference sequence). Trimming pared 10 bases from V and 6 bases from J, leaving 27 bases between. CDR3 length equals 16 residues. In nucleotides, the CDR3 is TGTGCCACCCGTAAGATGGGGGGGATCTCCCTAAATGGCTACACCTTC. This gives the protein CATRKMGGISLNGYTF.

Points on this clone: The junction departs from germline at one end; a sequencing error may be responsible. The V call is TRBV28, the J call TRBJ1-3; D might be TRBD1 (6 bases). This CDR3 contains 18 residues. CDR1 is MDHEN, CDR2 SYDVKM, per germline. The CDR3 sequence: CASTLLRAGASSGNTIYF. The CDR3 nucleotides read TGTGCCAGCACTTTATTGAGGGCGGGGGCGTCCTCTGGAAACACCATATATTTT.

The V and J genes are TRBV30 and TRBJ2-7; 12 bases map to TRBD1. The CDR3 has 16 amino acids. V lost 6 bases to trimming and J lost 7 bases; unmatched junction nucleotides: 16. Germline V CDR1 and CDR2: GTSNPN, SVGIG (reference sequence). CDR3: CACYHPGQGASREQYF. The DNA of the CDR3 is TGTGCCTGCTACCACCCGGGACAGGGGGCTTCACGGGAGCAGTACTTC.

The V gene is TRBV7-9, the J gene TRBJ1-1; D is unclear. Trimming left V 1 base short and J 6 bases short, with 6 bases between. The germline V gene has CDR1 SEHNR and CDR2 FQNEAQ (reference sequence). The CDR3 is 12 residues long. DNA of the CDR3: TGTGCCAGCAGCTTAGGTCCCTCTGAAGCTTTCTTT. Translating it yields CASSLGPSEAFF.

The chain links TRBV7-9 to TRBJ2-7, with 7 bases identical to TRBD1. Trimming took 3 bases from V and 7 from J; bases not matched to a gene: 9. Germline V gives CDR1 SEHNR, CDR2 FQNEAQ (reference sequence). CDR3 length equals 14 residues. CDR3 in DNA: TGTGCCAGCAGCTTCCAGACAGGGTCTTTGGAGCAGTACTTC. This gives the protein CASSFQTGSLEQYF.

The J gene is TRBJ1-2, the V gene TRBV6-5; D is undetermined. V lost 2 bases and J 4 bases, leaving 11 bases between the germline ends. In germline, CDR1 is MNHEY, CDR2 SVGAGI. The CDR3 has 14 amino acids. CDR3 coding DNA: TGTGCCAGCAGTTACGCCGAGGGTCCCTATGGCTACACCTTC. It is translated as CASSYAEGPYGYTF.

The chain combines TRBV6-1 with TRBJ1-5, with D hard to call. The germline V and J ends were trimmed by 10 bases and 5 bases, with 15 bases remaining between them. The CDR3 is 13 residues long. The germline V gene encodes CDR1 MNHNS and CDR2 SASEGT. The CDR3 protein is CAITEREHQPQHF. The CDR3 nucleotides are TGTGCCATTACCGAGAGGGAACATCAGCCCCAGCATTTT.

As DNA, the CDR3 is TGTGCCACCAGCAGAGCCGGGTCAACTAATGAAAAACTGTTTTTT. Amino acid sequence: CATSRAGSTNEKLFF. The rearrangement joins TRBV15 to TRBJ1-4; D remains ambiguous. The germline V and J ends were trimmed by 1 base and 0 bases, with 6 bases remaining between them. The CDR3 is made up of 15 amino acids. The germline gives CDR1 LNHNV, CDR2 YYDKDF (reference sequence). Full variable domain (outside the CDR3, taken from reference TRBV15 and TRBJ1-4): DAMVIQNPRYQVTQFGKPVTLSCSQTLNHNVMYWYQQKSSQAPKLLFHYYDKDFNNEADTPDNFQSRRPNTSFCFLDIRSPGLGDTAMYLCATSRAGSTNEKLFFGSGTQLSVL.

The chain is built from TRBV14 and TRBJ1-2; D unclear. V dropped 1 base and J dropped 3 bases, with 6 bases sitting between them. CDR1 SGHDN and CDR2 FVKESK come from the germline V gene. This CDR3 region has 13 residues. This CDR3 is CASSQVPDYGYTF. Here the CDR3 DNA reads TGTGCCAGCAGCCAAGTCCCGGACTATGGCTACACCTTC.

The chain links TRBV6-6 to TRBJ1-1; perhaps TRBD1 as D (5 bases). CDR3 length: 13 amino acids. With 7 bases removed from V and 8 bases from J, the gap between germline ends came to 17 bases. The germline V gene has CDR1 MNHNY and CDR2 SVGAGI (reference sequence). CDR3 bases: TGTGCCAGCACTATGCGGGGCACAGAAGAAGCTTTCTTT. This translates into CASTMRGTEEAFF.

The chain uses TRBV27 and TRBJ2-1, with TRBD2 identical over 10 bases. The CDR3 totals 15 residues. Germline assignment: CDR1 MNHEY and CDR2 SMNVEV (reference sequence). The V and J ends lost 6 bases and 6 bases, in that order; junction bases with no gene match: 8. CDR3 bases: TGTGCCAGCAGGGGTCTAGCGGGAGTTTCCAATGAGCAGTTCTTC. Translation gives CASRGLAGVSNEQFF.

The chain recombines TRBV30 with TRBJ2-3, with 8 bases identical to TRBD1. Trimming at V came to 5 bases and at J to 4 bases, leaving 11 bases not matched to a gene. CDR3 size: 15 residues. The germline gives CDR1 GTSNPN, CDR2 SVGIG (reference sequence). In nucleotides, the CDR3 is TGTGCCTGGTATCCTGGCCAGGGGGCCGCAGATACGCAGTATTTT. As protein: CAWYPGQGAADTQYF.

This chain uses TRBV7-8 with TRBJ1-2; possibly TRBD1 for D (6 bases). Germline V gene sequence: CDR1 SGHVS, CDR2 FQNEAQ. V dropped 1 base and J dropped 7 bases, with 7 bases sitting between them. The length of the CDR3 is 12 residues. In DNA form, the CDR3 reads TGTGCCAGCAGCTTAGACAGGGTTGGCTACACCTTC. Protein sequence: CASSLDRVGYTF.